The 9 T cell receptor beta chains in this list originate from one sample, sequenced in a study of blood T cell repertoires in COVID-19. Some clones are missing from TCRdb's copy, which holds only in-frame ones; the method was immunoSEQ multiplex PCR. This sample carries about 81,000 clones, around 91% of them seen once, and the ten largest clones take 1.5% to 2%. Source material: peripheral blood. The receptor source for this set is a woman in her 50s in a cohort sampled during active COVID-19.

The gene calls are TRBV7-3 and TRBJ2-5, with 10 bases aligning to TRBD2. CDR3 length: 15 amino acids. V lost 2 bases, J lost 4 bases, and 4 bases stayed unmatched. Per the germline V gene, CDR1 is SGHTA and CDR2 is FQGTGA. CDR3 amino acids: CASSLSSGSVETQYF. CDR3 coding DNA: TGTGCCAGCAGCTTATCTAGCGGGAGTGTAGAGACCCAGTACTTC.

This clone was counted once. This chain joins TRBV18 and TRBJ1-1, with a possible D match to TRBD1 (6 bases). The V gene's germline CDR1 is KGHSH and CDR2 LQKENI. Between the trimmed V and J ends, which lost 4 bases and 1 base, there was a span of 19 bases. This CDR3 has 17 residues. The CDR3, as DNA: TGTGCCAGCTCACTGAATAGGCAGGGGCAGGGGAACACTGAAGCTTTCTTT. Translated: CASSLNRQGQGNTEAFF.

V and J are TRBV14 and TRBJ2-7, with D uncertain. Per germline, CDR1 SGHDN and CDR2 FVKESK. Trimming pared 3 bases from V and 6 bases from J, leaving 12 bases between. The CDR3 is 13 residues long. The CDR3 DNA reads as TGTGCCAGCAGCCAGTCCCGCGTTGGCGAGCAGTACTTC. Its translation: CASSQSRVGEQYF.

The rearrangement joins TRBV7-2 to TRBJ1-2; no clear D gene. The V gene's germline CDR1 is SGHTA and CDR2 FQGNSA. The V gene lost 6 bases and the J gene lost 3 bases, with 8 bases spanning the gap. This CDR3 is built from 12 residues. This CDR3 reads CASRNMDYGYTF. The CDR3, as DNA: TGTGCCAGCAGAAACATGGACTATGGCTACACCTTC.

This chain connects TRBV18 to TRBJ2-7; D may be TRBD2 (5 bases). The V gene's germline CDR1 is KGHSH and CDR2 LQKENI. The CDR3 is made up of 14 amino acids. V was shortened by 5 bases and J by 6 bases, with 17 bases between the two germline ends. This CDR3 reads CASSFPTDSPEQYF. CDR3 in DNA: TGTGCCAGCTCATTTCCGACGGACTCTCCCGAGCAGTACTTC.

A single count supports this clone. The chain links TRBV28 to TRBJ2-7; no reliable D call. V lost 8 bases and J lost 6, with 20 bases in between. The CDR3 runs 14 residues. Germline assignment: CDR1 MDHEN and CDR2 SYDVKM. The DNA for the CDR3 is TGTGCCAGCGGCCAAGACTTCCTAAGGCGCGAGCAGTACTTC. As protein: CASGQDFLRREQYF.

The gene calls are TRBV9 and TRBJ2-1; the match to TRBD2 covers 7 bases. J was trimmed by 6 bases and V by 0 bases; bases with no gene match: 6. Germline loops: CDR1 SGDLS, CDR2 YYNGEE. The CDR3 loop spans 15 amino acids. The CDR3 sequence is CASSVAGLEPNEQFF. The CDR3 DNA sequence: TGTGCCAGCAGCGTAGCCGGACTAGAGCCCAATGAGCAGTTCTTC.

The chain has TRBV12-3 or TRBV12-4 and TRBJ2-7, with 8 bases matching TRBD1. V shed 6 bases and J 4 bases; nucleotides not matched to a gene: 5. The CDR3 covers 13 residues. DNA for the CDR3: TGTGCCAGCAGCCCGGGACAGGTATACGAGCAGTACTTC. This gives the protein CASSPGQVYEQYF.

The chain carries TRBV6-5 and TRBJ1-2; D is uncertain. The CDR3 consists of 12 residues. V was clipped by 7 bases and J by 6 bases, with 12 bases between them. CDR1 is MNHEY, CDR2 SVGAGI, per germline. Written as DNA, the CDR3 is TGTGCCAGCACCCTCCAGCGACATGGCTACACCTTC. It is translated as CASTLQRHGYTF.